The T cell receptor beta chain under discussion was sequenced for a study of shared clonotypes between healthy human individuals. The germline V gene encodes CDR1 SGHRS and CDR2 YFSETQ. Trimming cost V 0 bases and J 10 bases; bases outside gene matches: 8. CDR3 length: 15 amino acids. An approximately 210 ng quantity of DNA, some 30,000 T cell genomes, went into the sorted-subset replicate PCRs. Under the authors' procedure: ImmunoSEQ output held junction-only sequences without quality scores, so filtering differed. The repertoire was sequenced with immunoSEQ multiplex PCR; TCRdb's copy has only in-frame clones and lacks some. D and trimming come from the DNA, and the V and J calls and clone size come from that table. Here the sample spans about 1.1 million clones, approximately 80% being singletons.

V usage is TRBV5-1 and J usage is TRBJ2-1; 9 positions match TRBD2. Sequenced material: memory CD4+ T cells from PBMCs. Indicated subset: CD45RA-negative fraction. This clonotype was sampled from a young man in good health. Some clones in this sample may be carry-over from other donors' samples. CDR3: CASSLAGREGLEQFF. The CDR3 DNA is TGCGCCAGCAGCTTGGCGGGGCGGGAGGGCCTGGAGCAGTTCTTC.